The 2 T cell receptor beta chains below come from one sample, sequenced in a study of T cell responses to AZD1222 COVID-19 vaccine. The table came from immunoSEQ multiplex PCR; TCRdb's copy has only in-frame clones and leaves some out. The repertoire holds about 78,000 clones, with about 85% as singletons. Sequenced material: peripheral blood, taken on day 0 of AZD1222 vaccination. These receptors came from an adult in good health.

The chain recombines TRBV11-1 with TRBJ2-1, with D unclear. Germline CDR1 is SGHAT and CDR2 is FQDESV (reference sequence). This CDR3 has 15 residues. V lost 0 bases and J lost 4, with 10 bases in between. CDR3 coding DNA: TGTGCCAGCAGCTTAGCGCTATCAATTTACAATGAGCAGTTCTTC. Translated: CASSLALSIYNEQFF.

CDR3 sequence: CASTGVDSNEQFF. In DNA form, the CDR3 reads TGTGCCAGCACCGGGGTCGATAGCAATGAGCAGTTCTTC. This chain joins TRBV6-5 and TRBJ2-1; D perhaps matches TRBD2 (5 bases). The germline gives CDR1 MNHEY, CDR2 SVGAGI. Trimming shortened V by 7 bases and J by 6 bases, and 13 bases separated the two germline ends. The CDR3 totals 13 residues.